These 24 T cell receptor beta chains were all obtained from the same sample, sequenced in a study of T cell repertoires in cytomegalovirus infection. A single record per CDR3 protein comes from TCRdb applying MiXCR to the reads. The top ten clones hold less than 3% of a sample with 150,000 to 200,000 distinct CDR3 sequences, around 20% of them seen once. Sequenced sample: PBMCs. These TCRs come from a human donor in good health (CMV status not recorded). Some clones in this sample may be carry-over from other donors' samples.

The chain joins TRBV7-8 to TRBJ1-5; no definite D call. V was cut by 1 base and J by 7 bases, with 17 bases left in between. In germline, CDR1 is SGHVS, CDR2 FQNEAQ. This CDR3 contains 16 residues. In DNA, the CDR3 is TGTGCCAGCAGCTTAGATCGGGATAGGGTAATACAGCCCCAGCATTTT. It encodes CASSLDRDRVIQPQHF. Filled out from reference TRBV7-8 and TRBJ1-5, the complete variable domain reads GAGVSQSPRYKVAKRGQDVALRCDPISGHVSLFWYQQALGQGPEFLTYFQNEAQLDKSGLPSDRFFAERPEGSVSTLKIQRTQQEDSAVYLCASSLDRDRVIQPQHFGDGTRLSIL.

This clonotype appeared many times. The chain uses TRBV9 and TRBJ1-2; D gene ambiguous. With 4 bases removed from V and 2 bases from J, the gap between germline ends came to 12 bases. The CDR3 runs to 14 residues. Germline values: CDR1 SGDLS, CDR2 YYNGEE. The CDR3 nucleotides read TGTGCCAGCAGCCCGTCCTCGGGGAACTATGGCTACACCTTC. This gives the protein CASSPSSGNYGYTF. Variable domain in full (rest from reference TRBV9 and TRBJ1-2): DSGVTQTPKHLITATGQRVTLRCSPRSGDLSVYWYQQSLDQGLQFLIQYYNGEERAKGNILERFSAQQFPDLHSELNLSSLELGDSALYFCASSPSSGNYGYTFGSGTRLTVV.

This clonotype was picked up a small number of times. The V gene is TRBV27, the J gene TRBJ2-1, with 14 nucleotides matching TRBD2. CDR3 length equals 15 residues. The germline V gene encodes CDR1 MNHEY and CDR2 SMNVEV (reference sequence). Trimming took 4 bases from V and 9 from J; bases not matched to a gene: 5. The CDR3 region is CASSSTSGRGGEQFF. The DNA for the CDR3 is TGTGCCAGCAGTTCGACTAGCGGGAGGGGGGGTGAGCAGTTCTTC.

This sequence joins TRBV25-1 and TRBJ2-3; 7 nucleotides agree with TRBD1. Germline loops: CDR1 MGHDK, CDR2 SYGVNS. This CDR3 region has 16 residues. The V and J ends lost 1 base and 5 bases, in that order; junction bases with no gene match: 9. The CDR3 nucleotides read TGTGCCAGCAGTGAATTACGGCAGGGGGTAGGAGATACGCAGTATTTT. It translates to CASSELRQGVGDTQYF.

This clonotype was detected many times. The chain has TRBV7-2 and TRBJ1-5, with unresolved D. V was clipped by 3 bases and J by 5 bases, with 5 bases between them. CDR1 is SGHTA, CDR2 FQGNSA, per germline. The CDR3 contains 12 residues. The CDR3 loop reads CASSFRDQPQHF. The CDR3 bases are TGTGCCAGCAGCTTTAGGGATCAGCCCCAGCATTTT.

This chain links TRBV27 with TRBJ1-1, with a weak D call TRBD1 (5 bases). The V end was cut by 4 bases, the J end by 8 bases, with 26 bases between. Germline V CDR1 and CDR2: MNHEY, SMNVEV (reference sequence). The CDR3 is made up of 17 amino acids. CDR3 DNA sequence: TGTGCCAGCAGTTATTACGGAGTGGGGGGGGTAGTGACCGAAGCTTTCTTT. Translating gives CASSYYGVGGVVTEAFF.

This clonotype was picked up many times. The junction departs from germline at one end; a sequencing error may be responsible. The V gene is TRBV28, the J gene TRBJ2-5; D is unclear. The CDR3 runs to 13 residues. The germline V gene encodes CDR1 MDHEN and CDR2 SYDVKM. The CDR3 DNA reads TGTGCCAGCAGCGGTCCAGCTTTAGACTCCCATGTCTTC. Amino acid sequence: CASSGPALDSHVF.

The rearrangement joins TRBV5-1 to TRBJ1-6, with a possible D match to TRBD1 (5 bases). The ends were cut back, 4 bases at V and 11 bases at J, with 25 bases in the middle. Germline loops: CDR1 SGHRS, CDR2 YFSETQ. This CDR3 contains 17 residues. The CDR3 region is CASSLGDGADLAAPLHF. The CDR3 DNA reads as TGCGCCAGCAGCCTGGGGGACGGAGCAGACCTGGCGGCACCCCTCCACTTT.

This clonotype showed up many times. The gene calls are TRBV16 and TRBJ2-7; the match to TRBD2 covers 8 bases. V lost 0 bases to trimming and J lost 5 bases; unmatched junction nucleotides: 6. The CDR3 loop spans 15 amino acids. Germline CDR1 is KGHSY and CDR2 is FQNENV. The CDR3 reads CASSQSGPGGDEQYF. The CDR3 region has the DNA TGTGCCAGCAGCCAATCAGGTCCCGGGGGGGACGAGCAGTACTTC.

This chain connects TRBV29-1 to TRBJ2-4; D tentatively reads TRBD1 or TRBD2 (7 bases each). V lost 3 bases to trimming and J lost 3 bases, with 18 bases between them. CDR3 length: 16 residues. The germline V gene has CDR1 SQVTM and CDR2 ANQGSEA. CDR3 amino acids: CSVDGRGGSGKNIQYF. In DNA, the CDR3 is TGCAGCGTTGATGGCAGGGGGGGATCGGGCAAAAACATTCAGTACTTC.

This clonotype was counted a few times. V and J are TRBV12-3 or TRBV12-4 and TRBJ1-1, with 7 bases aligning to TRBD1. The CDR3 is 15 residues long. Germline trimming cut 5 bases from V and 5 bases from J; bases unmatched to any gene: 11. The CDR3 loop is CASSATGIKQTEAFF. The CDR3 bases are TGTGCCAGCAGTGCGACAGGGATTAAACAAACTGAAGCTTTCTTT.

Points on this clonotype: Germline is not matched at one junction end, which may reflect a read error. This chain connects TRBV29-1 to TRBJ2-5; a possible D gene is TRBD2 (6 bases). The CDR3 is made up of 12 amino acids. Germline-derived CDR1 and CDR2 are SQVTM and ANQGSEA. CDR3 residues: CSVEEGEETEYF. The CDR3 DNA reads TGCAGCGTTGAAGAGGGGGAGGAGACCGAGTACTTC.

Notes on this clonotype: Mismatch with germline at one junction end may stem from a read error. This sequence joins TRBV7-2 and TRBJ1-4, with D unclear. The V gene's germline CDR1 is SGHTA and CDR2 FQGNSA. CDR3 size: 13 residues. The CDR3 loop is CASSLIQREKLYF. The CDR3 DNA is TGTGCCAGCAGCTTGATTCAGAGGGAAAAACTGTACTTT.

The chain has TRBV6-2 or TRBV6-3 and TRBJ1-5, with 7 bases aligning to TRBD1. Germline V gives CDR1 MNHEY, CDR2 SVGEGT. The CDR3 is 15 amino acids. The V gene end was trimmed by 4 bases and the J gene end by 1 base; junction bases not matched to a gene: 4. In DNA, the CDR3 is TGTGCCAGCAGTTTAGGACAGGCCAGCAATCAGCCCCAGCATTTT. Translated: CASSLGQASNQPQHF.

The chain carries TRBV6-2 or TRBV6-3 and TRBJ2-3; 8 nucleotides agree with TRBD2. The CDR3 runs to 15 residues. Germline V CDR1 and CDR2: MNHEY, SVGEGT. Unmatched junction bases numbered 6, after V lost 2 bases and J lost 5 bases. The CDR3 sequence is CASSYPRLAGDTQYF. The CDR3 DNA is TGTGCCAGCAGTTACCCCCGGCTAGCGGGAGATACGCAGTATTTT.

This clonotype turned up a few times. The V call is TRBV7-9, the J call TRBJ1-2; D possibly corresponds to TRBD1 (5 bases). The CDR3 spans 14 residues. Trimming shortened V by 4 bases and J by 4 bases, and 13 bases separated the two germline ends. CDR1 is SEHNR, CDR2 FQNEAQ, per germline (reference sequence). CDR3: CASSSFGGVYGYTF. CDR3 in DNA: TGTGCCAGCAGCTCCTTCGGGGGTGTCTATGGCTACACCTTC.

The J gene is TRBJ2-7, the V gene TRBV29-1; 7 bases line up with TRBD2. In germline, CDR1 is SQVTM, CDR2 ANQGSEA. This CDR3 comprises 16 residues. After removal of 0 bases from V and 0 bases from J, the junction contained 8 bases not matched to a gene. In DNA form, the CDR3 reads TGCAGCGTTGAAGAGGGAGGACTAGAGAGCTCCTACGAGCAGTACTTC. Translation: CSVEEGGLESSYEQYF.

The CDR3 loop is CASRRGGTTDTQYF. CDR3 nucleotides: TGTGCCAGCAGGCGGGGGGGCACGACAGATACGCAGTATTTT. This sequence joins TRBV5-3 and TRBJ2-3, with 9 positions matching TRBD2. TRBV5-3 is assigned to the ORF class and has an uncertain function. Germline trimming cut 8 bases from V and 3 bases from J; bases unmatched to any gene: 7. The length of the CDR3 is 14 residues.

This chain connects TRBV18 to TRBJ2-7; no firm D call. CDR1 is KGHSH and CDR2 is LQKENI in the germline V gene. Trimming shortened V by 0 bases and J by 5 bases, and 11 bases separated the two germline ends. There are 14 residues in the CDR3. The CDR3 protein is CASSPPIGHDEQYF. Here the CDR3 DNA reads TGTGCCAGCTCACCACCGATCGGGCACGACGAGCAGTACTTC.

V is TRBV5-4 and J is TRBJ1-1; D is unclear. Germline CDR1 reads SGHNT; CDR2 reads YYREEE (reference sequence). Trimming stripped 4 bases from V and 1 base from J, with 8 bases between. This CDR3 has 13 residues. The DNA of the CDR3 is TGTGCCAGCAGCCCCCCCTCGAACACTGAAGCTTTCTTT. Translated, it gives CASSPPSNTEAFF.

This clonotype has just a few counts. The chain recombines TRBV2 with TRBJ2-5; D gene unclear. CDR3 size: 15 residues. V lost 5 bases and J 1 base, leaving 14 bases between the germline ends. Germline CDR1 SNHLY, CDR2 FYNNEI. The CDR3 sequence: CASSSGHLTQETQYF. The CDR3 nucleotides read TGTGCCAGCAGTAGTGGGCACCTCACCCAAGAGACCCAGTACTTC.

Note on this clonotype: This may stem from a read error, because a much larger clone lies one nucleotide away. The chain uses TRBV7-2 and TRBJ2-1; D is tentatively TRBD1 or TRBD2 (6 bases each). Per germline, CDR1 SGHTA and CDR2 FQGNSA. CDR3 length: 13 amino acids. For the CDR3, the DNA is TGTTCCAGCAGCATACCGGGGGCGAATGAGCAGTTCTTC. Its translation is CSSSIPGANEQFF.

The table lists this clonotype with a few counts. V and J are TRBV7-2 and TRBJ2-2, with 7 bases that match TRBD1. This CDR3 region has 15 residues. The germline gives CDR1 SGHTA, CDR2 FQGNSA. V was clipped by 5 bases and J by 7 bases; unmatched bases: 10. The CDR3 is CASSPGTANVGELFF. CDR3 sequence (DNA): TGTGCCAGCAGCCCCGGGACAGCCAACGTCGGGGAGCTGTTTTTT.

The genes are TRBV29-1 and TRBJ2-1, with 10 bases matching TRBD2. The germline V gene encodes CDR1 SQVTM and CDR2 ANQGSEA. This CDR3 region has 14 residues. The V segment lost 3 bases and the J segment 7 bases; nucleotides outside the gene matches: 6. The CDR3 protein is CSVESSGSWNEQFF. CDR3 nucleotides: TGCAGCGTTGAGTCTAGCGGGAGTTGGAATGAGCAGTTCTTC.